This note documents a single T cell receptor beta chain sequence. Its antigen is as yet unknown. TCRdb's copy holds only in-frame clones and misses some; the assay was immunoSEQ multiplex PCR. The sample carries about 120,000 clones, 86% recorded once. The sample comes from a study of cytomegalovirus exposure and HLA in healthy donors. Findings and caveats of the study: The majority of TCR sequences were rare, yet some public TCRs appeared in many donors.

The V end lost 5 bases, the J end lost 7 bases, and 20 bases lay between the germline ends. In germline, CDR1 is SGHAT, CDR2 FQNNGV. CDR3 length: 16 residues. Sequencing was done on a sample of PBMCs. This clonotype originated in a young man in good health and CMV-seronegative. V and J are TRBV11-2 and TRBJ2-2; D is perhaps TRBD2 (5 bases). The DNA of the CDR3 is TGTGCCAGCAGCGAACTCATACGGGGTAGGATCGGGGAGCTGTTTTTT. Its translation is CASSELIRGRIGELFF.